Listed here is a single TCR beta chain. Antigen unknown. The treatment is: some 20 received Ad26.COV2.S at low or high dose, single or two shots; roughly 5 received placebo; per-sample allocation not given. Samples were taken on day 63 after the first vaccine or placebo injection. Spike of the Wuhan-strain SARS-CoV-2 was expressed by an Ad26 vector, which formed the vaccine. The repertoire was sequenced with immunoSEQ multiplex PCR; TCRdb's copy has only in-frame clones and lacks some. The sample lists roughly 510,000 clones, about 83% occurring once. The data derive from a study of Ad26.COV2.S vaccination and SARS-CoV-2 variants. Study context: The donor participated in the COV1001 trial, in its Ad26.COV2.S arm. Study-wide results and limits: It is possible that the TCR breadth and depth analyses underestimated the total T cell responses.

Germline assignment: CDR1 ENHRY and CDR2 SYGVKD. V dropped 0 bases and J dropped 7 bases, with 13 bases sitting between them. The length of the CDR3 is 16 residues. This specimen was peripheral blood, taken in a trial of Ad26.COV2.S vaccine versus placebo. The V and J genes are TRBV10-3 and TRBJ1-6; D not resolved. This clonotype was sampled from a person between 18 and 65 years old who received the Ad26.COV2.S COVID-19 vaccine or a placebo. CDR3 amino acids: CAISESISPPNSPLHF. The CDR3, as DNA: TGTGCCATCAGTGAGTCGATCTCACCGCCCAATTCACCCCTCCACTTT.